Below are 30 T cell receptor beta chains sequenced from a single sample in a study of tumor-infiltrating lymphocytes in primary liver carcinoma. Investigators took RNA and DNA out together from 20-30 mg of unsorted bulk tissue. With a constant-region primer, TCR beta cDNA was made from approximately 510 ng of total RNA. Researchers made the TCR beta libraries by running three nested multiplex PCR rounds with slightly modified ARM-PCR. TRBV1-TRBV30 forward primers and a C-beta reverse primer were used in the first two PCR rounds, which each ran for about 9 cycles. TCRdb passed the multiplex PCR reads through MiXCR, listing each CDR3 protein once. The table shows fewer than 110,000 distinct CDR3 sequences, with 55% to 80% occurring only once. The sequencing input was liver tumor tissue from sampling region 2. Regarding subset: tumor region T2, inferior pole. Every receptor here comes from a woman aged 55-70 years with primary liver carcinoma and hepatitis B virus infection.

This chain connects TRBV24-1 to TRBJ2-6, with TRBD1 matching over 8 bases. The CDR3 length is 19 residues. Germline V gene sequence: CDR1 KGHDR, CDR2 SFDVKD. Trimming removed 6 bases from V and 4 bases from J; junction bases left unmatched: 16. In DNA form, the CDR3 reads TGTGCCACCAGTTCTAGGGCCGGACAGGGATTGGGAGGGGCCAACGTCCTGACTTTC. It translates to CATSSRAGQGLGGANVLTF.

Points on this clonotype: The CDR3 carries no conserved terminal phenylalanine or tryptophan, so it likely arises from a read error. V gene TRBV11-2 combines with J gene TRBJ2-1; 9 bases map to TRBD1. Germline CDR1 and CDR2: SGHAT and FQNNGV. The CDR3 length is 17 residues. V lost 2 bases to trimming and J lost 9 bases; unmatched junction nucleotides: 14. The CDR3 sequence is CASSLTHGQGYRREQFL. CDR3 DNA: TGTGCCAGCAGCTTAACACACGGACAGGGGTACAGGCGTGAGCAGTTCTTA.

About this clonotype: One end of the junction is discordant with germline, which a read error may explain. This chain connects TRBV28 to TRBJ2-3; 9 bases align to TRBD1. This CDR3 is 12 amino acids long. CDR1 and CDR2 (germline): MDHEN, SYDVKM. The CDR3 coding sequence is TGTGCCAGCAGCTCCCCCCGGGACAGGGCGTTTTTT. Amino acids: CASSSPRDRAFF. Together with reference TRBV28 and TRBJ2-3, the CDR3 gives the full variable domain: DVKVTQSSRYLVKRTGEKVFLECVQDMDHENMFWYRQDPGLGLRLIYFSYDVKMKEKGDIPEGYSVSREKKERFSLILESASTNQTSMYLCASSSPRDRAFFGPGTRLTVL.

The V call is TRBV11-3, the J call TRBJ2-2; no reliable D call. V was cut by 10 bases and J by 4 bases, with 16 bases left in between. The germline V gene has CDR1 SGHNT and CDR2 YENEEA. The CDR3 has 14 amino acids. CDR3 in DNA: TGTGCCAATAGCTTACTGGGAATCACCGGGGAGCTGTTTTTT. It codes for CANSLLGITGELFF.

For this clonotype: No conserved phenylalanine or tryptophan ends this CDR3, so it is likely a read error. The limits of the CDR3 on the DNA are not certain, so only TCRdb's listed CDR3 is given. V gene TRBV11-2 combines with J gene TRBJ2-2; TRBD1 is the table's D call and was not checked against the DNA. Germline values: CDR1 SGHAT, CDR2 FQNNGV. 13 amino acids form the CDR3, both terminal residues included. The CDR3: CVSSSRGSGEPFY.

In the case of this clonotype: Its ends do not fully match the called genes, so a read error is possible. The V and J genes are TRBV11-2 and TRBJ2-1; TRBD1 matches at 9 bases. This CDR3 contains 17 residues. Per the germline V gene, CDR1 is SGHAT and CDR2 is FQNNGV. The CDR3 coding sequence is TGTGCCAGCAGCTTAACCCACGGACAGGGGAACAGGAGTGAGCAATTCTTC. Its translation: CASSLTHGQGNRSEQFF.

This clonotype rates as medium-sized (0.01 to 0.1%). The chain has TRBV11-3 and TRBJ2-1, with 10 bases identical to TRBD2. The junction had 11 bases not matched to a gene; V was cut back by 6 bases and J by 9 bases. The CDR3 has 15 amino acids. The V gene's germline CDR1 is SGHNT and CDR2 YENEEA. CDR3 bases: TGTGCCAGCAGACCTCTAGCGGGGGCCCTCGTTGAGCAGTTCTTC. The encoded protein is CASRPLAGALVEQFF.

This clonotype was observed a few times. One base away lies a much larger clone, so this may be a sequencing read error. The gene calls are TRBV10-2 and TRBJ2-7; 11 nucleotides match TRBD2. CDR1 is WSHSY, CDR2 SAAADI, per germline. The CDR3 length is 15 residues. Written as DNA, the CDR3 is TGCGCCAGCAGTGTAGGACTAGCGGGCTCCTACGAGCATTACTTC. This encodes CASSVGLAGSYEHYF.

Worth noting for this clonotype: This may arise from a read error, as a much more abundant clone is one base away. Because it lacks the conserved phenylalanine or tryptophan at the end, this CDR3 is likely a read error. The J gene is TRBJ1-6, the V gene TRBV28; D is uncertain. Trimming removed 8 bases at V and 8 bases at J, with 10 bases between. The CDR3 loop spans 12 amino acids. Germline V gives CDR1 MDHEN, CDR2 SYDVKM. CDR3 loop: CASLQRDSPLHL. The CDR3 region has the DNA TGTGCCAGCCTTCAACGGGATTCACCCCTCCACCTT.

This clonotype was found many times. The V and J genes are TRBV7-8 and TRBJ2-3; 10 nucleotides line up with TRBD1. Germline CDR1 is SGHVS and CDR2 is FQNEAQ. Trimming cost V 4 bases and J 3 bases; bases outside gene matches: 4. The CDR3 contains 15 residues. As DNA, the CDR3 is TGTGCCAGCAGCTCCCGGACAGGGGGAACAGATACGCAGTATTTT. Residues: CASSSRTGGTDTQYF. The entire variable domain, with the rest obtained from reference TRBV7-8 and TRBJ2-3, is as follows: GAGVSQSPRYKVAKRGQDVALRCDPISGHVSLFWYQQALGQGPEFLTYFQNEAQLDKSGLPSDRFFAERPEGSVSTLKIQRTQQEDSAVYLCASSSRTGGTDTQYFGPGTRLTVL.

A few counts support this clonotype. A read error may be the cause here, since a much bigger clone is one base away. The CDR3 region is CASSRHLPPYKQYF. Written as DNA, the CDR3 is TGTGCCAGCAGTCGACACCTACCACCCTACAAGCAGTACTTC. The rearrangement joins TRBV12-3 or TRBV12-4 to TRBJ2-7; no clear D gene. The CDR3 has 14 amino acids.

Points on this clonotype: This sequence may be a read error, since a much larger clone differs from it by one base. The CDR3 sequence is CAISTSGTGLSGANVLSF. The DNA of the CDR3 is TGTGCCATCAGTACATCCGGGACAGGCCTCTCTGGGGCCAACGTCCTGTCTTTC. The chain has TRBV10-3 and TRBJ2-6; TRBD1 agrees at 8 bases. Germline CDR1 is ENHRY and CDR2 is SYGVKD. This CDR3 comprises 18 residues.

With respect to this clonotype: Compared with germline, one end of the junction differs, possibly owing to a read error. The gene calls are TRBV10-3 and TRBJ2-1; 12 positions agree with TRBD2. The germline V gene has CDR1 ENHRY and CDR2 SYGVKD. The CDR3 loop spans 15 amino acids. Written as DNA, the CDR3 is TGTGACATCAGTAAACTAGCGGGAGGAAGGGATGAGCAGTTCTTC. This codes for CDISKLAGGRDEQFF.

The chain has TRBV29-1 and TRBJ2-7, with TRBD2 as a possible D gene (6 bases). The CDR3 is 12 residues long. Trimming took off 8 bases at V and 4 bases at J, with 15 bases between the two ends. Germline V gene lookup returns CDR1 SQVTM and CDR2 ANQGSEA. In DNA, the CDR3 is TGCAGCACCAAGGGACGGGGGTACGAGCAGTACTTC. This codes for CSTKGRGYEQYF.

Details on this clonotype: One end of the junction fails to match germline, which may point to a read error. The rearrangement links TRBV28 to TRBJ2-2; possible D gene TRBD1, 5 bases. Looked up from germline, CDR1 is MDHEN and CDR2 is SYDVKM. The CDR3 has 13 amino acids. CDR3: CTSFQGNTGELFF. CDR3 nucleotides: TGTACCAGTTTTCAGGGGAACACCGGGGAGCTGTTTTTT.

The table lists this clonotype with many counts. V usage is TRBV5-1 and J usage is TRBJ2-1, with 7 bases matching TRBD2. J lost 2 bases, V lost 0 bases, and 2 bases had no gene match. The CDR3 is 15 residues long. The germline V gene has CDR1 SGHRS and CDR2 YFSETQ. CDR3 region: CASSLGGSTYNEQFF. CDR3 sequence (DNA): TGCGCCAGCAGCTTGGGCGGGAGCACCTACAATGAGCAGTTCTTC.

Comment on this clonotype: A much larger clone lies one base from this, so it may be a read error. The chain couples TRBV7-8 to TRBJ2-1; the D is unclear. Germline V CDR1 and CDR2: SGHVS, FQNEAQ. V was shortened by 5 bases and J by 0 bases, with 14 bases between the two germline ends. The CDR3 loop spans 16 amino acids. The CDR3 bases are TGTGCCAGCAGCCTACGAGAGATAAACTCCTACAATGAGCAGTTCTTC. It is translated as CASSLREINSYNEQFF.

Concerning this clonotype itself: The junction departs from the called germline gene at one end, perhaps through a read error. The chain carries TRBV6-6 and TRBJ2-4; TRBD1 agrees at 7 bases. The CDR3 totals 17 residues. In germline, CDR1 is MNHNY, CDR2 SVGAGI (reference sequence). The CDR3 spells CASSVNPTGLTKNVQYF. The DNA for the CDR3 is TGTGCCAGCAGCGTAAACCCGACAGGGTTAACCAAAAACGTTCAGTACTTC.

This clonotype was picked up many times. The chain links TRBV5-8 to TRBJ1-1, with D perhaps TRBD1 (5 bases). Germline-derived CDR1 and CDR2 are SGHTS and YDEGEE. This CDR3 region has 15 residues. The ends were cut back, 1 base at V and 1 base at J, with 11 bases in the middle. The CDR3, as DNA: TGTGCCAGCAGCTTGCGGGACGGAGCGAACACTGAAGCTTTCTTT. It is translated as CASSLRDGANTEAFF.

This clonotype occurred a few times. A much larger clone lies a single base off, so this may be a read error. The rearrangement links TRBV7-8 to TRBJ1-1; the D gene is possibly TRBD1 (6 bases). CDR3 length equals 13 residues. Germline values: CDR1 SGHVS, CDR2 FQNEAQ. CDR3 sequence reads: CTSSLAQGLAAFF. CDR3 sequence (DNA): TGTACCAGCAGCTTAGCACAGGGCCTGGCGGCTTTCTTT.

This clonotype showed up many times. The chain has TRBV13 and TRBJ2-3; 8 bases align to TRBD1. Trimming removed 4 bases from V and 1 base from J; junction bases left unmatched: 1. In germline, CDR1 is PRHDT, CDR2 FYEKMQ (reference sequence). The CDR3 runs to 14 residues. The CDR3 is CASSSGQGTDTQYF. The CDR3, as DNA: TGTGCCAGCAGCTCGGGACAGGGCACAGATACGCAGTATTTT.

This chain joins TRBV11-2 and TRBJ2-1, with TRBD2 as a possible D gene (5 bases). Trimming removed 2 bases at V and 8 bases at J, with 19 bases between. The V gene's germline CDR1 is SGHAT and CDR2 FQNNGV. This CDR3 is built from 16 residues. CDR3 residues: CASSLFSGIEYDEQFF. The CDR3 DNA reads as TGTGCCAGCAGCTTATTTTCGGGAATAGAGTACGATGAGCAGTTCTTC. Together with reference TRBV11-2 and TRBJ2-1, the CDR3 gives the full variable domain: EAGVAQSPRYKIIEKRQSVAFWCNPISGHATLYWYQQILGQGPKLLIQFQNNGVVDDSQLPKDRFSAERLKGVDSTLKIQPAKLEDSAVYLCASSLFSGIEYDEQFFGPGTRLTVL.

V and J are TRBV11-2 and TRBJ2-1; no clear D. The CDR3 contains 15 residues. Germline V gives CDR1 SGHAT, CDR2 FQNNGV. V was shortened by 6 bases and J by 4 bases, with 16 bases between the two germline ends. The CDR3 DNA reads as TGTGCCAGCAGTTTTAATAGTGGAGATTACAATGAGCAGTTCTTC. It specifies CASSFNSGDYNEQFF.

Concerning this clonotype: The conserved final phenylalanine or tryptophan is absent from the CDR3, which likely points to a read error. This sequence joins TRBV18 and TRBJ2-1; D call uncertain. V lost 1 base, J lost 6 bases, and 7 bases lay in between. The length of the CDR3 is 13 residues. CDR1 and CDR2 (germline): KGHSH, LQKENI. CDR3 in amino acids: CASSPQATNEQFL. The CDR3 DNA reads TGTGCCAGCTCACCACAGGCTACCAATGAGCAGTTCTTA.

This clonotype came up many times. The chain is built from TRBV5-8 and TRBJ2-5; 8 nucleotides agree with TRBD1. This CDR3 is 16 amino acids long. The V gene's germline CDR1 is SGHTS and CDR2 YDEGEE. After removal of 2 bases from V and 2 bases from J, the junction contained 8 bases not matched to a gene. The chain's CDR3 is CASSLGLDRGQETQYF. CDR3 nucleotide sequence: TGTGCCAGCAGCTTAGGCCTCGACAGGGGACAAGAGACCCAGTACTTC. The full variable domain, its missing parts supplied by reference TRBV5-8 and TRBJ2-5, is EAGVTQSPTHLIKTRGQQATLRCSPISGHTSVYWYQQALGLGLQFLLWYDEGEERNRGNFPPRFSGRQFPNYSSELNVNALELEDSALYLCASSLGLDRGQETQYFGPGTRLLVL.

The table lists this clonotype with many counts. The chain employs TRBV30 and TRBJ1-3; perhaps TRBD1 as D (5 bases). From germline, CDR1 is GTSNPN and CDR2 SVGIG (reference sequence). CDR3 size: 13 residues. Trimming stripped 2 bases from V and 8 bases from J, with 13 bases between. Here the CDR3 reads CAWSFQGMDTIYF. The CDR3 nucleotides read TGTGCCTGGAGTTTTCAGGGAATGGACACCATATATTTT.

About this clonotype itself: A junction end diverges from the germline sequence, so it may reflect a read error. The V call is TRBV29-1, the J call TRBJ2-7, with D perhaps TRBD1 (5 bases). The length of the CDR3 is 12 residues. Germline V gene lookup returns CDR1 SQVTM and CDR2 ANQGSEA. In nucleotides, the CDR3 is TGCAGCGTTGGAGATACAGGCTACGAGCAGCACTTC. This codes for CSVGDTGYEQHF.

This clonotype was found many times. J is TRBJ2-1 and V is TRBV14, with D unresolved. CDR1 SGHDN and CDR2 FVKESK come from the germline V gene. CDR3 length equals 11 residues. V lost 2 bases, J lost 12 bases, and 8 bases lay in between. CDR3 sequence: CASSQLRVQFF. CDR3 sequence (DNA): TGTGCCAGCAGCCAACTTCGCGTGCAGTTCTTC.

The chain employs TRBV6-2 or TRBV6-3 and TRBJ2-3; D is unresolved. The CDR3 has 14 amino acids. CDR1 and CDR2 from the germline V gene are MNHEY and SVGEGT. This CDR3 is CVIRHDGGPDTQYF. CDR3 DNA: TGTGTCATCAGGCATGATGGCGGACCAGATACGCAGTATTTT.

Points on this clonotype: An end of the junction does not agree with germline; a read error may underlie this. The rearrangement joins TRBV6-5 to TRBJ2-3; 10 nucleotides line up with TRBD2. The CDR3 length is 16 residues. Germline assignment: CDR1 MNHEY and CDR2 SVGAGI. CDR3 amino acids: CGSKRAGGSGTDTQYF. CDR3 coding DNA: TGTGGCAGCAAGCGAGCGGGGGGGTCTGGCACAGATACGCAGTATTTT.